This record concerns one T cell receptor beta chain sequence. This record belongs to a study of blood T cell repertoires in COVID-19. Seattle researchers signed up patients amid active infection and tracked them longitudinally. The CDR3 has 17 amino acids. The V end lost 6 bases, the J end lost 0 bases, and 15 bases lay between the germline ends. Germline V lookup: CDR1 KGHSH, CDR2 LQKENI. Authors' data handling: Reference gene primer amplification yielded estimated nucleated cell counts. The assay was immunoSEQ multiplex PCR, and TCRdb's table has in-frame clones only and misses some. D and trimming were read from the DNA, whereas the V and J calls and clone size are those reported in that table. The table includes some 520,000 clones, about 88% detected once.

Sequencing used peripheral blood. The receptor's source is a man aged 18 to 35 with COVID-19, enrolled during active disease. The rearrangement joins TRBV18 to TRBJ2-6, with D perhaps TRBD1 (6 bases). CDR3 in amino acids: CASSFYRDTSGANVLTF. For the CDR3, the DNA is TGTGCCAGCTCTTTCTACAGGGATACCTCTGGGGCCAACGTCCTGACTTTC.